A selection of T cell receptor beta chains follows, all from one sample in a study of cytomegalovirus exposure and HLA in healthy donors. Assay used: immunoSEQ multiplex PCR; TCRdb lists only in-frame clones, some missing. The repertoire holds some 170,000 clones, with roughly nine tenths as singletons. Sequencing used PBMCs. These receptors all come from a man under 40 in good health and CMV-seropositive. Each CDR3 is given with its conserved first and last residue. The D gene is left open where the match is weak. For some rows the clone size is stated as once, few or many, or as a class when expanded; others skip it.

CASRPGTGRGSEAFF	TGTGCCAGCAGGCCCGGGACCGGACGGGGGTCTGAAGCTTTCTTT	-	-	TRBV28	TRBJ1-1
CSHSSGSAIGRETQYF	TGCAGCCACAGTAGCGGGAGTGCTATTGGTAGAGAGACCCAGTACTTC	TRBD2	-	TRBV29-1	TRBJ2-5
CASSPRTGMDTEAFF	TGCGCCAGCAGCCCGCGGACAGGGATGGACACTGAAGCTTTCTTT	TRBD1	-	TRBV5-1	TRBJ1-1
CASSSSSYNEQFF	TGTGCCAGCAGCTCCAGCTCCTACAATGAGCAGTTCTTC	-	-	TRBV7-2	TRBJ2-1
CASSLAGTGNTIYF	TGTGCCAGCAGCTTGGCAGGGACTGGAAACACCATATATTTT	-	once	TRBV5-4	TRBJ1-3
CASTEGGFNEQFF	TGTGCCAGCACGGAGGGCGGATTCAATGAGCAGTTCTTC	-	-	TRBV27	TRBJ2-1
CSVALGQGWHEQYF	TGCAGCGTTGCTTTAGGACAGGGGTGGCACGAGCAGTACTTC	TRBD1	once	TRBV29-1	TRBJ2-7
CASSVEPAIPDRLNTGELFF	TGTGCCAGCAGCGTAGAACCGGCTATTCCGGACAGGCTTAACACCGGGGAGCTGTTTTTT	TRBD1	-	TRBV9	TRBJ2-2
CASSQQTGSYGYTF	TGCGCCAGCAGCCAACAGACAGGGTCCTATGGCTACACCTTC	TRBD1	-	TRBV4-3	TRBJ1-2
CASSQNELAPNEQFF	TGCGCCAGCAGCCAAAATGAGCTAGCACCCAATGAGCAGTTCTTC	-	-	TRBV4-1	TRBJ2-1
CASSRGYEQYF	TGTGCCAGCAGCCGAGGGTACGAGCAGTACTTC	-	once	TRBV11-1	TRBJ2-7
CASSQGRGASYYGYTF	TGCGCCAGCAGCCAAGGGAGAGGGGCCTCCTATTATGGCTACACCTTC	-	few	TRBV4-3	TRBJ1-2
CASSQDRAGYTGELFF	TGTGCCAGCAGCCAAGATCGGGCAGGGTACACCGGGGAGCTGTTTTTT	-	-	TRBV4-2	TRBJ2-2
CASSNGLAGVMYADTQYF	TGCGCCAGCAGCAACGGGCTAGCGGGAGTAATGTACGCAGATACGCAGTATTTT	TRBD2	-	TRBV5-1	TRBJ2-3
CASSLGSGSFNEKLFF	TGTGCCAGCAGCTTGGGGAGTGGATCCTTTAATGAAAAACTGTTTTTT	-	-	TRBV7-6	TRBJ1-4
CASSLGSGSYEQYF	TGTGCCAGCAGCTTGGGTTCAGGGTCCTACGAGCAGTACTTC	-	-	TRBV5-6	TRBJ2-7
CASSWRNTYEQYF	TGTGCCAGCAGCTGGAGGAACACCTACGAGCAGTACTTC	-	-	TRBV7-9	TRBJ2-7
CASSLTTGDSNQPQHF	TGTGCCAGCAGCTTAACCACCGGGGATAGCAATCAGCCCCAGCATTTT	-	few	TRBV28	TRBJ1-5
CASSSGTPGTYGYTF	TGCGCCAGCAGCAGCGGGACACCCGGCACCTATGGCTACACCTTC	-	-	TRBV5-1	TRBJ1-2
CASSHAWETDEQYF	TGTGCCAGCAGCCATGCCTGGGAGACAGACGAGCAGTACTTC	-	-	TRBV7-9	TRBJ2-7
CASRVGKSGANVLTF	TGCGCCAGCAGGGTGGGGAAATCCGGGGCCAACGTCCTGACTTTC	-	-	TRBV5-1	TRBJ2-6
CASSDVISGKTDTQYF	TGCGCCAGCAGCGATGTGATTAGCGGGAAAACAGATACGCAGTATTTT	TRBD2	-	TRBV5-1	TRBJ2-3
CASSLLPRIQPQHF	TGTGCCAGCAGTTTATTACCAAGGATTCAGCCCCAGCATTTT	-	few	TRBV27	TRBJ1-5
CASSQEIPLTGSYSPLHF	TGCGCCAGCAGCCAAGAAATACCTTTGACAGGGAGTTACTCACCCCTCCACTTT	TRBD1	-	TRBV4-1	TRBJ1-6
CASSVQDGSYEQYF	TGTGCCAGCAGCGTACAAGACGGCTCCTACGAGCAGTACTTC	-	-	TRBV9	TRBJ2-7
CASRRWLGQGSHEQYF	TGTGCCAGCAGAAGGTGGTTGGGACAGGGATCCCACGAGCAGTACTTC	TRBD1	-	TRBV5-4	TRBJ2-7
CAWSVSGAYEQYF	TGTGCCTGGAGTGTGTCTGGGGCCTACGAGCAGTACTTC	-	few	TRBV30	TRBJ2-7
CASSLTGRLTEAFF	TGTGCCAGCAGCTTAACAGGGCGTTTAACTGAAGCTTTCTTT	-	-	TRBV7-2	TRBJ1-1
CASSLSATDTQYF	TGTGCCAGTTCCCTGAGCGCGACAGATACGCAGTATTTT	-	-	TRBV19	TRBJ2-3
CASSPNSEKLFF	TGTGCCAGCAGCCCGAATAGCGAAAAACTGTTTTTT	-	-	TRBV11-3	TRBJ1-4
CASSASGQGRTDTQYF	TGTGCCAGCAGCGCGAGCGGACAGGGTAGGACAGATACGCAGTATTTT	TRBD1	-	TRBV9	TRBJ2-3
CASSSDGQAYEQYF	TGCGCCAGCAGCTCAGACGGACAGGCCTACGAGCAGTACTTC	TRBD1	-	TRBV5-1	TRBJ2-7